Reported below is one T cell receptor beta chain. Its antigen is currently unknown. Sequenced by immunoSEQ multiplex PCR; TCRdb stores in-frame clones only, minus some. This sample has around 60,000 clones, with roughly 94% found just once. These data originate in a study of cytomegalovirus exposure and HLA in healthy donors. Study background: The 120 or so validation repertoires were produced on the same platform as the approximately 620 repertoires of the first cohort. This was reported in a later analysis.

Study outcomes and limitations: Most observed TCR sequences were rare, whereas some public TCRs were detected in many donors. As confirmed in vitro, a few CMV-associated chains were specific for CMV antigens. Subsequent analysis showed first-cohort TCR clusters tending to co-occur in more than 90 validation repertoires.

Material for sequencing was PBMCs. This TCR derives from a man aged 18 to 30 in good health and CMV-seropositive.

CDR3 nucleotide sequence: TGTGCCAGCACCCGAACGAGCGCGGGGGGACAAGAGACCCAGTACTTC. Residues: CASTRTSAGGQETQYF. The chain uses TRBV7-8 and TRBJ2-5, with TRBD2 identical over 8 bases. This CDR3 spans 16 amino acids. CDR1 and CDR2 from the germline V gene are SGHVS and FQNEAQ. The ends lost 7 bases at V and 2 bases at J; junction bases unmatched: 12.